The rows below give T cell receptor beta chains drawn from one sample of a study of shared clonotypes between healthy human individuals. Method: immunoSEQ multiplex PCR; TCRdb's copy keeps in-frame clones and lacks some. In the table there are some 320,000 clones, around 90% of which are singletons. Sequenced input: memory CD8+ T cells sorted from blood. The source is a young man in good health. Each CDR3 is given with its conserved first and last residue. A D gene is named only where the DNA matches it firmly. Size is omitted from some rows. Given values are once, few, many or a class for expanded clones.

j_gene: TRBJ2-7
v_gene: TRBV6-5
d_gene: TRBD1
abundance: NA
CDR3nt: TGTGCCAGCAGCCGAGACAGGGGATCTCTCGAGCAGTACTTC
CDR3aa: CASSRDRGSLEQYF

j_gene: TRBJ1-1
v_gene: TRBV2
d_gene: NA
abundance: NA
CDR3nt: TGTGCCAGCAGTGAAGTAAACCTCGAGGGGGCTTTCTTT
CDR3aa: CASSEVNLEGAFF

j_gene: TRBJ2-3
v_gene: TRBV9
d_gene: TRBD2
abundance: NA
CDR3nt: TGTGCCAGCAGCGTTAGCAAAGGGACTAGCAGCACAGATACGCAGTATTTT
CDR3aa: CASSVSKGTSSTDTQYF

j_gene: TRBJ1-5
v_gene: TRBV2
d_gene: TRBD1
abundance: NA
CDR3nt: TGTGCCAGCACTCGGGACAGCAGTGATTTAGCCCAGCATTTT
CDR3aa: CASTRDSSDLAQHF

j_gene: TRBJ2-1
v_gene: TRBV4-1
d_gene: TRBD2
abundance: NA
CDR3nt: TGCGCCAGCAGCCAAGATAGTCGACTAGCGGGAGGCCGGAAGGACAATGAGCAGTTCTTC
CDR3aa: CASSQDSRLAGGRKDNEQFF

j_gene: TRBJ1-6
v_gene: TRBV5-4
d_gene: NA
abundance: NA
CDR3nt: TGTGCCAGCAGCTTGGCCGGCAGTTCCTATAATTCACCCCTCCACTTT
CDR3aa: CASSLAGSSYNSPLHF

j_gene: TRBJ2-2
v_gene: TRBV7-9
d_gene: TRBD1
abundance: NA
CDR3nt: TGTGCCAGCAGCTTTCCGGGACAGGGATGGGCCGGGGAGCTGTTTTTT
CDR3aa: CASSFPGQGWAGELFF

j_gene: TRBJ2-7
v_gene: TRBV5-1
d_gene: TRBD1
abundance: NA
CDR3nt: TGCGCCAGCAGCTCGGGACAGGAGAACTACGAGCAGTACTTC
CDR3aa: CASSSGQENYEQYF

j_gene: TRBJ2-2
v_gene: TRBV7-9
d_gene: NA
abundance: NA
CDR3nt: TGTGCCAGCAGCTTCAATCTCCTAGGAGCAAACACCGGGGAGCTGTTTTTT
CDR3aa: CASSFNLLGANTGELFF

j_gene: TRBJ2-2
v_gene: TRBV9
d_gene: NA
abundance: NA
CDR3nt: TGTGCCAGCAGCGTACAGGGGAGGGACACCGGGGAGCTGTTTTTT
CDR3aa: CASSVQGRDTGELFF

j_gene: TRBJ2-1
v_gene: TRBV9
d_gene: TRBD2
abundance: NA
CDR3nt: TGTGCCAGCAGCGTGAAGGGACTAGGCCCCAATGAGCAGTTCTTC
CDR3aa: CASSVKGLGPNEQFF

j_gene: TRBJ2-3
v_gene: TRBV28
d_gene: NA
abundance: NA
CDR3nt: TGTGCCAGCAGCTGGGGCAGGAGGACAGATACGCAGTATTTT
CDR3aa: CASSWGRRTDTQYF

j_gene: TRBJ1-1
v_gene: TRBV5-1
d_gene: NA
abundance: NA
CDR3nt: TGCGCCAGCAGCTACGGGACCCTCGAAGGGTGGGAAGCTTTCTTT
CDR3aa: CASSYGTLEGWEAFF

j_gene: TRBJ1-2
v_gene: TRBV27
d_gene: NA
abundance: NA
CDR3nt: TGTGCCAGCAGTTCCCGAGCAGGGTTGGGCTATGGCTACACCTTC
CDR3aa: CASSSRAGLGYGYTF

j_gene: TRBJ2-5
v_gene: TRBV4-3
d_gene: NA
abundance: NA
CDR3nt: TGCGCCAGCAGCCAAGATTGGGGACCTAGCGTAGAGACCCAGTACTTC
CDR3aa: CASSQDWGPSVETQYF

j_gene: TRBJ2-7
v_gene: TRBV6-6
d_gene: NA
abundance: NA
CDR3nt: TGTGCCAGCAGTTACAATTGGGCAGGGGCCGCCTACGAGCAGTACTTC
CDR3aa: CASSYNWAGAAYEQYF

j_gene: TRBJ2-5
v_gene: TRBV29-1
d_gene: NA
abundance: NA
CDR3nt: TGCAGCGCTACGGACAGCCCGTACCAAGAGACCCAGTACTTC
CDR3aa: CSATDSPYQETQYF

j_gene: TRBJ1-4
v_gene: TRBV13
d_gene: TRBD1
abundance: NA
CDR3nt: TGTGCCAGCAGCTTAGCCCGACAGGGCACCAGGGCAACTAATGAAAAACTGTTTTTT
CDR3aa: CASSLARQGTRATNEKLFF

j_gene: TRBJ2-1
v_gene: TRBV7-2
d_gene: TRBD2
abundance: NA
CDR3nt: TGTGCCAGCAGCTTAGAACTAGCGGGAAGGGGGGAGCAGTTCTTC
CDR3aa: CASSLELAGRGEQFF

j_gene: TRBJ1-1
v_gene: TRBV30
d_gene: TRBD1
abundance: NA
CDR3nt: TGTGCCTGGAGTGCAGAAGATGGGACAGTGAAGGGAGCTTTCTTT
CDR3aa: CAWSAEDGTVKGAFF

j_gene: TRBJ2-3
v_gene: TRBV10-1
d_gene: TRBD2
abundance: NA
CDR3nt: TGCGCCAGCCTCGCCCGACTAGCTGCGCAGTATTTT
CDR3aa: CASLARLAAQYF

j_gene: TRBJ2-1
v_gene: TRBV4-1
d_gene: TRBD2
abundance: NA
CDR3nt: TGCGCCAGCAGCCAACGGGCTACCGGGACTAGGACCTACAATGAGCAGTTCTTC
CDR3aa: CASSQRATGTRTYNEQFF

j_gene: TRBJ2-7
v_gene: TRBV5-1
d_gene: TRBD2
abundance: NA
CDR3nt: TGCGCCAGCAGCTGGGGACTAGCGGGGCACCCTTCTCTATACGAGCAGTACTTC
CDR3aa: CASSWGLAGHPSLYEQYF

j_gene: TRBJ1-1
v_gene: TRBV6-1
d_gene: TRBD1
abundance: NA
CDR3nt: TGTGCCAGCAGTGAAGTATTGGGACAGGGAAGGACTGAAGCTTTCTTT
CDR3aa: CASSEVLGQGRTEAFF

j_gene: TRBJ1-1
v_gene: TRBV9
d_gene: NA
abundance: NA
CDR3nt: TGTGCCAGCAGCGTAGGAGGGGAAGGAGAAGCTTTCTTT
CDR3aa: CASSVGGEGEAFF

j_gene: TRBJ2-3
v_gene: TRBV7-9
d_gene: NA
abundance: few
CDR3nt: TGTGCCAGCAGCAGAGACAGCGCAGATACGCAGTATTTT
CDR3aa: CASSRDSADTQYF

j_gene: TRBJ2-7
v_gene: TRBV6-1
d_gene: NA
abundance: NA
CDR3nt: TGTGCCAGCAGTGAAAGAATGGGTCTTTTCATCTCCTACGAGCAGTACTTC
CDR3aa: CASSERMGLFISYEQYF

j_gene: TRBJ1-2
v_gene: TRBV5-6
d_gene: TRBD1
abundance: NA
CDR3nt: TGTGCCAGCAGCTTGGTTGTGGCAGGGGGATATGGCTACACCTTC
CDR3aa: CASSLVVAGGYGYTF

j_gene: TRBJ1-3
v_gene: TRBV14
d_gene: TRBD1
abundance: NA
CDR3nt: TGTGCCAGCAGCCCGAGCCCTGGGACAGGGTACGGAAACACCATATATTTT
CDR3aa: CASSPSPGTGYGNTIYF

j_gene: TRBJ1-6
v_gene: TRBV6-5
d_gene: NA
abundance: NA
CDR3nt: TGTGCCAGCAGCCCCTCGGGGGCAACGAATTCACCCCTCCACTTT
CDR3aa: CASSPSGATNSPLHF

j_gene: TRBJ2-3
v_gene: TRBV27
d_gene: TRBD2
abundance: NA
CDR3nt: TGTGCCAGCAGTTTATGGCCTAGCGGGGCTACCGACACAGATACGCAGTATTTT
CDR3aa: CASSLWPSGATDTDTQYF

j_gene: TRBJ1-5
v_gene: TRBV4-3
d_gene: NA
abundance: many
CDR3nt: TGCGCCAGCAGCCAAGATCCCAGGGCCGATCAGCCCCAGCATTTT
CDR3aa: CASSQDPRADQPQHF

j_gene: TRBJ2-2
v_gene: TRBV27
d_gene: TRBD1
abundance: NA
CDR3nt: TGTGCCAGCAAGGTACAGGGGGTAAACGGGGAGCTGTTTTTT
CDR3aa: CASKVQGVNGELFF

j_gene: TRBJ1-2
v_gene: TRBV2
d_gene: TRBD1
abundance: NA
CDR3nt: TGTGCCAGCAGTGAGGGGACAGGTGATAACTATGGCTACACCTTC
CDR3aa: CASSEGTGDNYGYTF

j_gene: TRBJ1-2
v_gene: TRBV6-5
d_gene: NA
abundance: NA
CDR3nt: TGTGCCAGCAGACCACATCAGTCTAACTATGGCTACACCTTC
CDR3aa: CASRPHQSNYGYTF

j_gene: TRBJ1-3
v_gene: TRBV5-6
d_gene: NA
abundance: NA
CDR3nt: TGTGCCAGCAGCTTGGTGGGCCGAATCTCTGGAAACACCATATATTTT
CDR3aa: CASSLVGRISGNTIYF

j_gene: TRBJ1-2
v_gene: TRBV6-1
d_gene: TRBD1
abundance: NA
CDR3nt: TGTGCCAGCATGTCCAGGGGGCAAGGCTACACCTTC
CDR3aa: CASMSRGQGYTF

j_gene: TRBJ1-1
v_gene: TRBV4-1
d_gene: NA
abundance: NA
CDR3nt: TGCGCCAGCAGCTATCGGCGAGGAGAAATGGCTGAAGCTTTCTTT
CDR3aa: CASSYRRGEMAEAFF

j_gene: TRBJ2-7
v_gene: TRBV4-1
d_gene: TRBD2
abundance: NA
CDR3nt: TGCGCCAGCAGCACCGGACTAGCGGGGGAGTACGAGCAGTACTTC
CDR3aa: CASSTGLAGEYEQYF

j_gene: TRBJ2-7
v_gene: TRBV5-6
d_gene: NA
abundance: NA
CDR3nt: TGTGCCAGCAGCTTGGGATACTCCTACGAGCAGTACTTC
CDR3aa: CASSLGYSYEQYF

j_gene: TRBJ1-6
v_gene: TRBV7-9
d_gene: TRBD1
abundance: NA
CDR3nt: TGTGCCAGCAGCCCGACCGGACAGGGGAATTCACCCCTCCACTTT
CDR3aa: CASSPTGQGNSPLHF

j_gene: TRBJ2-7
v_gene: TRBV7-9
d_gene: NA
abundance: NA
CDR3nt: TGTGCCAGCAGCTCCAATTGGAACTACGAGCAGTACTTC
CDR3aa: CASSSNWNYEQYF

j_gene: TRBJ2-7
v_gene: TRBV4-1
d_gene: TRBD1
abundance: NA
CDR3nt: TGCGCCAGCAGCCAAGACGGTCCCGGGACAGGGGGCCTCTACGAGCAGTACTTC
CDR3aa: CASSQDGPGTGGLYEQYF

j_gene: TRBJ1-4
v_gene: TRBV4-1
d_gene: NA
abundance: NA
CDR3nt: TGCGCCAGCAGCCATCTGGGCTCGGCTAATGAAAAACTGTTTTTT
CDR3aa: CASSHLGSANEKLFF

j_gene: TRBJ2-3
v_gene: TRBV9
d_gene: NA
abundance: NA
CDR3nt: TGTGCCAGCAGCGTTGGTGGTTCTAGCACAGATACGCAGTATTTT
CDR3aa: CASSVGGSSTDTQYF

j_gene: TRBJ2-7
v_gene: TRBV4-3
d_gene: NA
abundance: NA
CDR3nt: TGCGCCAGCAGCCAAGGCTCCGGGGCGATCTCCTACGAGCAGTACTTC
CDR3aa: CASSQGSGAISYEQYF

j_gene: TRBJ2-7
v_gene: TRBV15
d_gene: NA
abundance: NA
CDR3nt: TGTGCCACCAGCATCGGGACGGCTTCCTACGAGCAGTACTTC
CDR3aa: CATSIGTASYEQYF

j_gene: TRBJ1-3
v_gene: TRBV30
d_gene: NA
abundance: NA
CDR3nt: TGTGCCTGGACAGGACCGGTCTCTGGAAACACCATATATTTT
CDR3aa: CAWTGPVSGNTIYF

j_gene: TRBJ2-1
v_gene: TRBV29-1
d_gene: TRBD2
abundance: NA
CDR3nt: TGCAGCACCAGCGGGGGGGATACCTACAATGAGCAGTTCTTC
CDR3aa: CSTSGGDTYNEQFF

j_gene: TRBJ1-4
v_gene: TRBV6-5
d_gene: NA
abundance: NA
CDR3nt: TGTGCCAGCAGAGATGATAGTAATGAAAAACTGTTTTTT
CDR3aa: CASRDDSNEKLFF

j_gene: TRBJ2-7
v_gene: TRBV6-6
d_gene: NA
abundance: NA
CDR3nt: TGTGCCAGCAGTTACCCCTTCGGGGCCAACGAGCAGTACTTC
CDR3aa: CASSYPFGANEQYF

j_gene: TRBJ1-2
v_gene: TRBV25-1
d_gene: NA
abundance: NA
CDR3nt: TGTGCCAGCAGTGAGAGTAACTATGGCTACACCTTC
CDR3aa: CASSESNYGYTF

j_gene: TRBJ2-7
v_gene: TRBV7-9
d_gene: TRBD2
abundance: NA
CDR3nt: TGTGCCAGCAGCTTGACTAGCGGGGGGGCTTACGCCTACGAGCAGTACTTC
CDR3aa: CASSLTSGGAYAYEQYF

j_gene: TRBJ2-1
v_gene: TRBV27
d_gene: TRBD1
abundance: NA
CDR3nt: TGTGCCAGCAGTTGGACAGGGGGCGCCTACAATGAGCAGTTCTTC
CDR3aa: CASSWTGGAYNEQFF

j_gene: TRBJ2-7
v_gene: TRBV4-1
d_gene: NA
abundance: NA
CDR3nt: TGCGCCAGCAGCCAAGTACACAGGGTCCCCTACGAGCAGTACTTC
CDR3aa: CASSQVHRVPYEQYF